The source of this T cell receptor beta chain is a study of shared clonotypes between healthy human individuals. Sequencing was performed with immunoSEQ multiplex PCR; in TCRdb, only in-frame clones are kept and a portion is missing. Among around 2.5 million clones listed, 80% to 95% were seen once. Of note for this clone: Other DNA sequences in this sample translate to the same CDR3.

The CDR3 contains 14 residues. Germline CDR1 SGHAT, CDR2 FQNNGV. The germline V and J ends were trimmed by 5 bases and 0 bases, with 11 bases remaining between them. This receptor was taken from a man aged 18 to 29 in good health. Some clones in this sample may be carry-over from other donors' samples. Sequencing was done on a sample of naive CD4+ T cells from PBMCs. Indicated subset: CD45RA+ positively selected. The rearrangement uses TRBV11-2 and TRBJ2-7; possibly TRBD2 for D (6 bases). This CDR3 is CASSPRGSSYEQYF. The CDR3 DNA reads TGTGCCAGCAGCCCACGGGGGAGCTCCTACGAGCAGTACTTC.